These T cell receptor beta chains were read from a single sample in a study of blood T cell repertoires in COVID-19. TCRdb's copy holds only in-frame clones and misses some; the assay was immunoSEQ multiplex PCR. The sample lists about 49,000 clones; 85% to 95% were seen once. The sequencing sample was made of peripheral blood. The source of these receptors is a man in his sixties with COVID-19, enrolled during active disease. Each CDR3 is given with its conserved first and last residue.

j_gene: TRBJ2-2
v_gene: TRBV24-1
CDR3aa: CATSDRRQVTGELFF

j_gene: TRBJ1-1
v_gene: TRBV28
CDR3aa: CASEQGLGAFF

j_gene: TRBJ1-5
v_gene: TRBV6-4
CDR3aa: CASSNRDRANQPQHF

j_gene: TRBJ2-6
v_gene: TRBV19
CDR3aa: CASSIDHAGGVGANVLTF

j_gene: TRBJ2-7
v_gene: TRBV21-1
CDR3aa: CASSTNTGLHPGGEQYF

j_gene: TRBJ1-3
v_gene: TRBV5-4
CDR3aa: CASSLEGYSIYF

j_gene: TRBJ2-3
v_gene: TRBV3-1/TRBV3-2
CDR3aa: CASKRGGGGSGDTQYF

j_gene: TRBJ2-7
v_gene: TRBV4-3
CDR3aa: CASSQDRVREQYF

j_gene: TRBJ1-5
v_gene: TRBV6-5
CDR3aa: CASSPTGTQPQHF

j_gene: TRBJ2-4
v_gene: TRBV12-3/TRBV12-4
CDR3aa: CASSLGVRNIQYF

j_gene: TRBJ1-2
v_gene: TRBV27
CDR3aa: CASSLSSGYGYTF

j_gene: TRBJ1-2
v_gene: TRBV19
CDR3aa: CASSVVRSSNYGYTF

j_gene: TRBJ1-2
v_gene: TRBV5-6
CDR3aa: CASLPGTAYYGYTF

j_gene: TRBJ1-2
v_gene: TRBV3-1/TRBV3-2
CDR3aa: CASVGRGLGYTF

j_gene: TRBJ2-1
v_gene: TRBV28
CDR3aa: CASSSPPRGSRGEQFF

j_gene: TRBJ1-2
v_gene: TRBV7-9
CDR3aa: CASSLVGRANYGYTF

j_gene: TRBJ2-2
v_gene: TRBV27
CDR3aa: CASSFMDSNTGELFF